The present T cell receptor beta chain was sequenced within a study of blood T cell repertoires in COVID-19. The overall study: Sources were T cells, B-cell-depleted T cells, or PBMCs; the material itself was cDNA or gDNA.

This clone was seen more than once but under ten times. The CDR3 is made up of 14 amino acids. J lost 7 bases, V lost 7 bases, and 8 bases had no gene match. Germline V gene lookup returns CDR1 KGHDR and CDR2 SFDVKD. Assay used: immunoSEQ multiplex PCR; TCRdb lists only in-frame clones, some missing. The table includes about 170,000 clones, around three quarters detected once. Sequences were obtained from peripheral blood. The source is a man between 60 and 75 years old with acute or convalescent COVID-19. This chain joins TRBV24-1 and TRBJ1-1, with 10 bases matching TRBD1. The CDR3 nucleotides read TGTGCCACCAGCGGGACAGGGGATTCTAATGAAGCTTTCTTT. Protein product: CATSGTGDSNEAFF.